The 13 T cell receptor beta chains reported below all come from one sample, sequenced in a study of blood T cell repertoires in COVID-19. The protocol was immunoSEQ multiplex PCR, while the TCRdb copy is restricted to in-frame clones and leaves out a portion. The table lists roughly 5,000 clones, around 90% of them singletons. The sequenced sample consisted of peripheral blood. Receptors were obtained from a human donor in a cohort sampled during active COVID-19.

The chain is built from TRBV12-5 and TRBJ2-3; 12 bases match TRBD2. CDR1 and CDR2 (germline): LGHNT, FRNRAP. The CDR3 runs to 15 residues. J lost 4 bases, V lost 8 bases, and 7 bases had no gene match. CDR3: CASYRLAGGADTQYF. The CDR3 bases are TGTGCTAGTTATCGGCTAGCGGGGGGGGCAGATACGCAGTATTTT.

The table lists this clone with a count of one. This chain connects TRBV13 to TRBJ2-1; 7 nucleotides align to TRBD2. Looked up from germline, CDR1 is PRHDT and CDR2 is FYEKMQ (reference sequence). J lost 8 bases, V lost 5 bases, and 12 bases had no gene match. CDR3 length equals 15 residues. This CDR3 is CASSDPGTITDEQFF. DNA for the CDR3: TGTGCCAGCAGCGACCCCGGGACTATAACCGATGAGCAGTTCTTC. The whole variable domain, remainder taken from reference TRBV13 and TRBJ2-1, is AAGVIQSPRHLIKEKRETATLKCYPIPRHDTVYWYQQGPGQDPQFLISFYEKMQSDKGSIPDRFSAQQFSDYHSELNMSSLELGDSALYFCASSDPGTITDEQFFGPGTRLTVL.

The gene calls are TRBV9 and TRBJ2-1, with D possibly TRBD1 on 5 matching bases. The CDR3 is 13 residues long. Germline CDR1 and CDR2: SGDLS and YYNGEE. Between the trimmed V and J ends, which lost 6 bases and 3 bases, there was a span of 10 bases. The CDR3 loop is CASTQGNYNEQFF. The CDR3, as DNA: TGTGCCAGCACGCAGGGTAACTACAATGAGCAGTTCTTC.

The chain joins TRBV3-1 (or the pseudogene TRBV3-2) to TRBJ1-1; D ambiguous. Germline V lookup: CDR1 LGHDT, CDR2 YNNKEL (reference sequence). V shed 2 bases and J shed 6 bases, with 4 bases lying between them. The CDR3 loop spans 11 amino acids. The CDR3 coding sequence is TGTGCCAGCAGCCAATCCGCTGAAGCTTTCTTT. This encodes CASSQSAEAFF.

This clone was seen a single time. The chain combines TRBV5-1 with TRBJ2-2; D may be TRBD1 (6 bases). V was clipped by 4 bases and J by 4 bases, with 14 bases between them. Germline V CDR1 and CDR2: SGHRS, YFSETQ. This CDR3 comprises 15 residues. The DNA of the CDR3 is TGCGCCAGCAGCGTAATTGGGGACATCACCGGGGAGCTGTTTTTT. It is translated as CASSVIGDITGELFF.

J is TRBJ2-1 and V is TRBV4-2; TRBD2 agrees at 10 bases. The CDR3 contains 17 residues. V lost 0 bases and J lost 4; bases outside the gene matches: 6. Germline CDR1 is LGHNA and CDR2 is YNFKEQ. The CDR3 DNA reads TGTGCCAGCAGCCAAGAGGCTAGCGGGGGAAGATACAATGAGCAGTTCTTC. It encodes CASSQEASGGRYNEQFF.

This chain joins TRBV7-9 and TRBJ2-7; the match to TRBD1 covers 9 bases. Losses at the gene ends were 5 bases for V and 3 bases for J; bases not matched to a gene: 14. This CDR3 region has 17 residues. Germline lookup yields CDR1 SEHNR and CDR2 FQNEAQ (reference sequence). The CDR3 DNA reads TGTGCCAGCAGCCCGCCACCCTGGGACAGGGTTATCTACGAGCAGTACTTC. This codes for CASSPPPWDRVIYEQYF.

The chain has TRBV24-1 and TRBJ1-5; D might be TRBD1 (5 bases). The CDR3 contains 15 residues. V dropped 1 base and J dropped 5 bases, with 11 bases sitting between them. CDR1 is KGHDR, CDR2 SFDVKD, per germline. The DNA for the CDR3 is TGTGCCACCAGTGATTTCGGGGGGAAGGATCAGCCCCAGCATTTT. Protein product: CATSDFGGKDQPQHF.

The chain recombines TRBV4-1 with TRBJ1-1; D not resolved. Per germline, CDR1 MGHRA and CDR2 YSYEKL. The length of the CDR3 is 16 residues. V lost 0 bases, J lost 0 bases, and 11 bases lay in between. This chain's CDR3 is CASSQDPGRVNTEAFF. CDR3 bases: TGCGCCAGCAGCCAAGATCCGGGTCGAGTGAACACTGAAGCTTTCTTT.

The V gene is TRBV19, the J gene TRBJ2-2, with 7 nucleotides matching TRBD1. The germline V gene has CDR1 LNHDA and CDR2 SQIVND (reference sequence). The CDR3 contains 13 residues. J lost 2 bases, V lost 11 bases, and 5 bases had no gene match. This chain's CDR3 is CALGTVNTGELFF. The CDR3 nucleotides are TGTGCCTTGGGGACAGTTAACACCGGGGAGCTGTTTTTT. Full variable domain (missing parts from reference TRBV19 and TRBJ2-2): DGGITQSPKYLFRKEGQNVTLSCEQNLNHDAMYWYRQDPGQGLRLIYYSQIVNDFQKGDIAEGYSVSREKKESFPLTVTSAQKNPTAFYLCALGTVNTGELFFGEGSRLTVL.

The chain carries TRBV7-8 and TRBJ1-4; D remains unclear. V shed 2 bases and J shed 2 bases, with 12 bases lying between them. CDR1 and CDR2 (germline): SGHVS, FQNEAQ. The CDR3 sequence is 16 residues long. The CDR3 is CASSLRPGLTNEKLFF. CDR3 DNA sequence: TGTGCCAGCAGCTTAAGGCCAGGACTTACTAATGAAAAACTGTTTTTT. The full variable domain, rest sourced from reference TRBV7-8 and TRBJ1-4, is GAGVSQSPRYKVAKRGQDVALRCDPISGHVSLFWYQQALGQGPEFLTYFQNEAQLDKSGLPSDRFFAERPEGSVSTLKIQRTQQEDSAVYLCASSLRPGLTNEKLFFGSGTQLSVL.

This chain connects TRBV9 to TRBJ1-5; D is unclear. CDR1 SGDLS and CDR2 YYNGEE come from the germline V gene. Deletions cut 0 bases from V and 8 bases from J, with 12 bases between. CDR3 size: 14 residues. The chain's CDR3 is CASSVEDGREPQHF. CDR3 DNA sequence: TGTGCCAGCAGCGTAGAAGACGGCCGGGAGCCCCAGCATTTT.

V gene TRBV30 combines with J gene TRBJ1-3; no definite D call. The ends were cut back, 3 bases at V and 3 bases at J, with 6 bases in the middle. The CDR3 has 12 amino acids. Germline CDR1 and CDR2: GTSNPN and SVGIG (reference sequence). The CDR3 DNA reads as TGTGCCTGGAGACCAGGTGGAAACACCATATATTTT. This codes for CAWRPGGNTIYF.